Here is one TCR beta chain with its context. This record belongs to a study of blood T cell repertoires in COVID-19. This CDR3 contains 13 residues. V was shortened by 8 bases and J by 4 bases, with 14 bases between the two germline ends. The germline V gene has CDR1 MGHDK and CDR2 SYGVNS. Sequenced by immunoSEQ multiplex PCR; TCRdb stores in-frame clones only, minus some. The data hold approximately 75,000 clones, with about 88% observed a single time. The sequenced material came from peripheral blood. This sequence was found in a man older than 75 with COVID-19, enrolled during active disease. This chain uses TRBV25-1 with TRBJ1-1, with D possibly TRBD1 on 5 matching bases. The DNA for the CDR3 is TGTGCCAGCTACCCCGACGGGGGCACTGAAGCTTTCTTT. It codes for CASYPDGGTEAFF.